Below, 29 T cell receptor beta chains from the same sample are listed, as sequenced in a study of T-cell reconstitution after alpha-beta-depleted transplantation in children. Molecular barcoding with unique molecular identifiers was used for the TCRbeta library. MiXCR was run by TCRdb on the PCR reads, yielding one entry per CDR3 protein. Here the sample spans roughly 500,000 distinct CDR3 sequences, about 10% being singletons. The specimen comprised PBMCs, sampled before TCRalphabeta/CD19-depleted stem cell transplant. The receptors shown here come from a child aged 2-9 years with inherited bone marrow failure, due to receive a stem cell transplant.

The chain couples TRBV28 to TRBJ2-7, with TRBD2 matching over 7 bases. Germline V lookup: CDR1 MDHEN, CDR2 SYDVKM. The CDR3 consists of 14 residues. V was clipped by 6 bases and J by 9 bases; unmatched bases: 14. The chain's CDR3 is CASRKGKAGVRQYF. CDR3 coding DNA: TGTGCCAGCAGAAAGGGCAAGGCGGGAGTGAGGCAGTACTTC.

The gene calls are TRBV20-1 and TRBJ1-2; TRBD1 matches at 7 bases. V shed 3 bases and J 6 bases; nucleotides not matched to a gene: 10. The V gene's germline CDR1 is DFQATT and CDR2 SNEGSKA (reference sequence). CDR3 length: 14 amino acids. The CDR3 loop is CSARDTQGLDGYTF. The CDR3 DNA reads TGCAGTGCTAGGGATACACAGGGGTTGGATGGCTACACCTTC.

This clonotype came up many times. This CDR3 is CASSLGGTYMTQYF. CDR3 in DNA: TGTGCCAGCAGCTTAGGGGGGACTTATATGACCCAGTACTTC. This sequence joins TRBV7-9 and TRBJ2-5; D may be TRBD2 (6 bases). Per germline, CDR1 SEHNR and CDR2 FQNEAQ (reference sequence). CDR3 length equals 14 residues. V was pared by 1 base and J by 7 bases, with 13 bases between.

In its sample, this clonotype was seen many times. J is TRBJ2-2 and V is TRBV20-1; D unresolved. Looked up from germline, CDR1 is DFQATT and CDR2 is SNEGSKA (reference sequence). The CDR3 contains 11 residues. Trimming shortened V by 2 bases and J by 8 bases, and 6 bases separated the two germline ends. DNA for the CDR3: TGCAGTGCTAGAAGGCCGGGGGAGCTGTTTTTT. Its translation is CSARRPGELFF.

In this sample, this clonotype turned up a few times. The chain combines TRBV11-2 with TRBJ2-1; D may correspond to TRBD1 or TRBD2 (5 bases each). CDR1 SGHAT and CDR2 FQNNGV come from the germline V gene. Deletions cut 0 bases from V and 10 bases from J, with 16 bases between. The CDR3 runs to 15 residues. The CDR3 nucleotides are TGTGCCAGCAGCTTAGATCTCGGGATGTGGGGCGAGCAGTTCTTC. It translates to CASSLDLGMWGEQFF.

This clonotype has at least ten counts. The chain has TRBV5-1 and TRBJ2-7; D is perhaps TRBD2 (5 bases). The CDR3 runs 13 residues. The V end lost 0 bases, the J end lost 2 bases, and 6 bases lay between the germline ends. CDR1 is SGHRS, CDR2 YFSETQ, per germline. CDR3 sequence reads: CASSLEGAYEQYF. DNA for the CDR3: TGCGCCAGCAGCTTGGAGGGAGCCTACGAGCAGTACTTC.

As to this clonotype: Given a much more abundant clone one base away, this may be a read error. The rearrangement uses TRBV7-2 and TRBJ2-1, with D perhaps matching TRBD1 or TRBD2 (5 bases each). V was shortened by 2 bases and J by 8 bases, with 10 bases between the two germline ends. The CDR3 spans 13 residues. Germline lookup yields CDR1 SGHTA and CDR2 FQGNSA. The CDR3 DNA reads as TGTGCCAGCAGCTTACGGGACGTGTATGAGCAGTTCTTC. Encoded protein: CASSLRDVYEQFF.

In this sample, this clonotype turned up many times. The chain links TRBV10-3 to TRBJ2-2, with D hard to call. The CDR3 has 12 residues. The ends were cut back, 10 bases at V and 7 bases at J, with 13 bases in the middle. Germline-derived CDR1 and CDR2 are ENHRY and SYGVKD. CDR3 residues: CATRATNGELFF. CDR3 DNA sequence: TGTGCCACCCGGGCAACCAACGGGGAGCTGTTTTTT.

Many counts were recorded for this clonotype. The rearrangement links TRBV12-3 or TRBV12-4 to TRBJ2-7; 8 positions match TRBD2. V trimming: 3 bases; J trimming: 3 bases; junction bases outside the gene matches: 4. CDR3 length: 14 residues. DNA of the CDR3: TGTGCCAGCAGTTTTAAAGCGGGGGACTACGAGCAGTACTTC. Its protein product is CASSFKAGDYEQYF.

This clonotype occurred once. This sequence may be a read error, since a much larger clone differs from it by one base. The rearrangement joins TRBV10-3 to TRBJ1-1; D possibly corresponds to TRBD1 (6 bases). Germline V gene sequence: CDR1 ENHRY, CDR2 SYGVKD. This CDR3 has 15 residues. V lost 8 bases and J lost 2, with 18 bases in between. The CDR3 sequence: CAIWPFDRPNTEAFF. Here the CDR3 DNA reads TGTGCCATCTGGCCATTTGACAGGCCCAACACTGAAGCTTTCTTT.

The V gene is TRBV4-2, the J gene TRBJ1-2; D call uncertain. The germline V and J ends were trimmed by 0 bases and 4 bases, with 12 bases remaining between them. This CDR3 has 15 amino acids. Looked up from germline, CDR1 is LGHNA and CDR2 is YNFKEQ. The CDR3 bases are TGTGCCAGCAGCCAAGACTATGGTCCGGCCTATGGCTACACCTTC. This encodes CASSQDYGPAYGYTF.

This clonotype was observed a few times. V usage is TRBV4-3 and J usage is TRBJ2-1; D not certain. V dropped 0 bases and J dropped 0 bases, with 21 bases sitting between them. This CDR3 is built from 20 residues. The germline V gene encodes CDR1 LGHNA and CDR2 YSLEER. The CDR3 protein is CASSQDLPEVDLSSYNEQFF. CDR3 nucleotides: TGCGCCAGCAGCCAAGATCTTCCGGAAGTCGACCTCAGCTCCTACAATGAGCAGTTCTTC.

This chain connects TRBV19 to TRBJ1-2, with a possible D match to TRBD1 (5 bases). Deletions cut 9 bases from V and 6 bases from J, with 17 bases between. Germline V gives CDR1 LNHDA, CDR2 SQIVND (reference sequence). The CDR3 covers 13 residues. CDR3 residues: CASSQGYYDGYTF. The CDR3 DNA is TGTGCCAGCTCCCAGGGTTACTACGATGGCTACACCTTC. Drawing the rest from reference TRBV19 and TRBJ1-2, the complete variable domain is DGGITQSPKYLFRKEGQNVTLSCEQNLNHDAMYWYRQDPGQGLRLIYYSQIVNDFQKGDIAEGYSVSREKKESFPLTVTSAQKNPTAFYLCASSQGYYDGYTFGSGTRLTVV.

The CDR3 sequence is CASSYISNQPQHF. The CDR3 region has the DNA TGTGCCAGCAGTTACATTAGCAATCAGCCCCAGCATTTT. The rearrangement joins TRBV6-2 or TRBV6-3 to TRBJ1-5, with D unclear. CDR3 length equals 13 residues. Germline-derived CDR1 and CDR2 are MNHEY and SVGEGT. Between the trimmed V and J ends, which lost 2 bases and 0 bases, there was a span of 2 bases.

In this sample, this clonotype turned up many times. This sequence joins TRBV4-3 and TRBJ1-2, with D possibly being TRBD1 (6 bases). CDR1 is LGHNA and CDR2 is YSLEER in the germline V gene. Deletions cut 1 base from V and 4 bases from J, with 13 bases between. The CDR3 is 15 amino acids. The CDR3 here is CASSQGGQSLYGYTF. CDR3 sequence (DNA): TGCGCCAGCAGCCAAGGAGGACAGAGCCTCTATGGCTACACCTTC.

This clonotype was recorded many times. The chain uses TRBV25-1 and TRBJ2-7; 12 bases agree with TRBD2. The germline V gene has CDR1 MGHDK and CDR2 SYGVNS. This CDR3 has 16 amino acids. The V and J ends lost 3 bases and 2 bases, in that order; junction bases with no gene match: 5. Written as DNA, the CDR3 is TGTGCCAGCAGTGATACGAGGACTAGCGGGACCTACGAGCAGTACTTC. This translates into CASSDTRTSGTYEQYF.

This clonotype was counted a few times. The J gene is TRBJ2-3, the V gene TRBV12-3 or TRBV12-4; TRBD2 matches 7 bases. The CDR3 loop spans 16 amino acids. J was trimmed by 3 bases and V by 5 bases; bases with no gene match: 11. The CDR3: CASSPRPGGLTDTQYF. In DNA form, the CDR3 reads TGTGCCAGCAGTCCGCGCCCGGGAGGTCTTACAGATACGCAGTATTTT.

This clonotype was seen many times. This sequence joins TRBV6-5 and TRBJ2-5; D gene ambiguous. The CDR3 sequence is 14 residues long. The ends were cut back, 0 bases at V and 5 bases at J, with 10 bases in the middle. CDR1 and CDR2 from the germline V gene are MNHEY and SVGAGI. The CDR3 loop is CASSYSSGLETQYF. The CDR3 nucleotides read TGTGCCAGCAGTTACTCTTCGGGTTTGGAGACCCAGTACTTC.

The CDR3 here is CASSYQGMEQFF. CDR3 nucleotide sequence: TGTGCCAGCAGTTACCAGGGTATGGAGCAGTTCTTC. V and J are TRBV6-5 and TRBJ2-1; weak D call: TRBD1 (5 bases). V lost 2 bases, J lost 10 bases, and 9 bases lay in between. From germline, CDR1 is MNHEY and CDR2 SVGAGI. CDR3 length equals 12 residues.

Ten or more counts support this clonotype. This sequence joins TRBV12-3 or TRBV12-4 and TRBJ1-6, with D perhaps TRBD1 (5 bases). Trimming left V 2 bases short and J 10 bases short, with 12 bases between. The CDR3 sequence is 14 residues long. CDR3 sequence reads: CASSLRQGNSPLHF. CDR3 nucleotide sequence: TGTGCCAGCAGTTTACGGCAGGGAAACTCACCCCTCCACTTT.

This clonotype was observed a handful of times. This sequence joins TRBV12-3 or TRBV12-4 and TRBJ1-2; D is unclear. Trimming stripped 6 bases from V and 8 bases from J, with 19 bases between. The CDR3 runs to 14 residues. CDR3 DNA sequence: TGTGCCAGCAGAGAGGTCGGCGGGAAGCGCGGCTACACCTTC. It yields the protein CASREVGGKRGYTF.

The sample holds many counts of this clonotype. The chain employs TRBV2 and TRBJ2-2; no clear D gene. This CDR3 region has 14 residues. Germline V gene data show CDR1 as SNHLY and CDR2 as FYNNEI. V was pared by 6 bases and J by 0 bases, with 8 bases between. Written as DNA, the CDR3 is TGTGCCAGCAGGGCGGACCCGAACACCGGGGAGCTGTTTTTT. Protein sequence: CASRADPNTGELFF.

This clonotype was counted ten times or more. V and J are TRBV11-2 and TRBJ2-7; TRBD2 agrees at 8 bases. V lost 0 bases to trimming and J lost 2 bases; unmatched junction nucleotides: 3. The CDR3 runs to 15 residues. Germline loops: CDR1 SGHAT, CDR2 FQNNGV. The CDR3 DNA sequence: TGTGCCAGCAGCTTAGATCGGGGGGGCCCCTACGAGCAGTACTTC. Protein sequence: CASSLDRGGPYEQYF.

This clonotype was picked up many times. V gene TRBV7-9 combines with J gene TRBJ2-1; no clear D gene. The CDR3 is 12 residues long. The V end lost 5 bases, the J end lost 5 bases, and 7 bases lay between the germline ends. Germline V gene sequence: CDR1 SEHNR, CDR2 FQNEAQ (reference sequence). The CDR3 region is CASSARNNEQFF. The CDR3 DNA sequence: TGTGCCAGCAGCGCTCGGAACAATGAGCAGTTCTTC.

This clonotype occurred many times. The chain has TRBV5-1 and TRBJ2-2, with no clear D. The CDR3 contains 13 residues. V shed 4 bases and J shed 6 bases, with 10 bases lying between them. Germline V gene sequence: CDR1 SGHRS, CDR2 YFSETQ. The DNA of the CDR3 is TGCGCCAGCAGCGCCCTGATTCCCGGGGAGCTGTTTTTT. Protein: CASSALIPGELFF.

This clonotype was detected ten times or more. Here the CDR3 reads CASYASGPTDTQYF. Here the CDR3 DNA reads TGTGCCAGCTATGCTAGCGGACCCACAGATACGCAGTATTTT. The chain uses TRBV28 and TRBJ2-3; 7 nucleotides align to TRBD2. Per the germline V gene, CDR1 is MDHEN and CDR2 is SYDVKM. The CDR3 totals 14 residues. After removal of 8 bases from V and 2 bases from J, the junction contained 7 bases not matched to a gene.

The V and J genes are TRBV4-2 and TRBJ2-1; TRBD2 matches at 8 bases. The V and J ends lost 2 bases and 2 bases, in that order; junction bases with no gene match: 5. Germline V gene data show CDR1 as LGHNA and CDR2 as YNFKEQ. The CDR3 consists of 16 residues. CDR3 in DNA: TGTGCCAGCAGCCAACAAGCGGGAGAGGCCTACAATGAGCAGTTCTTC. This translates into CASSQQAGEAYNEQFF.

This chain links TRBV15 with TRBJ2-3; either TRBD1 or TRBD2 may fit D (6 bases each). Germline CDR1 LNHNV, CDR2 YYDKDF (reference sequence). The CDR3 covers 16 residues. Between the trimmed V and J ends, which lost 1 base and 4 bases, there was a span of 15 bases. The CDR3 spells CATSRVSGAGADTQYF. DNA for the CDR3: TGTGCCACCAGCAGAGTATCGGGAGCAGGGGCAGATACGCAGTATTTT.

This clonotype appeared many times. This rearrangement joins TRBV5-1 to TRBJ2-1; 11 bases agree with TRBD2. This CDR3 is 16 amino acids long. Trimming took 1 base from V and 3 from J; bases not matched to a gene: 3. Germline lookup yields CDR1 SGHRS and CDR2 YFSETQ. CDR3 protein: CASSLLLAGGYNEQFF. The CDR3 nucleotides are TGCGCCAGCAGCTTGTTGCTAGCGGGAGGCTACAATGAGCAGTTCTTC. Full variable domain (rest looked up from reference TRBV5-1 and TRBJ2-1): KAGVTQTPRYLIKTRGQQVTLSCSPISGHRSVSWYQQTPGQGLQFLFEYFSETQRNKGNFPGRFSGRQFSNSRSEMNVSTLELGDSALYLCASSLLLAGGYNEQFFGPGTRLTVL.